This T cell receptor beta chain was found in a study of T cells in localized non-small cell lung cancer. The CDR3 has 15 amino acids. Trimming took 2 bases from V and 0 from J, leaving 10 bases between them. The germline gives CDR1 MNHEY, CDR2 SMNVEV (reference sequence). Study-wide findings and caveats: Blood T cell density predicted longer survival; adjacent-lung clonality, shorter. Tumor showed lower T cell clonality than uninvolved adjacent lung, where it was highest. The study detected a median about 50 of the top 100 tumor clones in adjacent lung. Owing to sequencing of a solitary tumor region, heterogeneity cannot be discounted.

Assay used: immunoSEQ multiplex PCR; TCRdb lists only in-frame clones, some missing. The sample consists of some 16,000 clones, 75% to 90% of them appearing once. Notes on this clone: The antigen remains undetermined.

This receptor was taken from a male donor aged 60 or over with stage II squamous cell lung carcinoma. Sequenced here: peripheral blood, sampled before any cancer treatment. This chain joins TRBV27 and TRBJ1-1, with unresolved D. CDR3 coding DNA: TGTGCCAGCAGTTTAAGGGCAGGTCTGAACACTGAAGCTTTCTTT. Protein: CASSLRAGLNTEAFF.